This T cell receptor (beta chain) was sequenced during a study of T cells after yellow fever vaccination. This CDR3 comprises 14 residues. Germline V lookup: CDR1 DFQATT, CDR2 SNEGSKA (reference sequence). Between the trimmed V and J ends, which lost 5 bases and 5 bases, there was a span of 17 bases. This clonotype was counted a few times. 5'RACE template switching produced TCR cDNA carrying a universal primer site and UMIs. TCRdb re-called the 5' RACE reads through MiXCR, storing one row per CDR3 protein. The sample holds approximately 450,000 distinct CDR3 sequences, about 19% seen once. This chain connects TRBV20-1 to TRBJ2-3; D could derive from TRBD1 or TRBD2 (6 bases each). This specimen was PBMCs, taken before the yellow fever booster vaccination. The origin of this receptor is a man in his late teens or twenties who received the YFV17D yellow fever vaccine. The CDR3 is CSAAFRGAVDTQYF. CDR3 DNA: TGCAGTGCTGCCTTTAGGGGGGCGGTAGATACGCAGTATTTT.